One and the same sample provided the 29 T cell receptor beta chains below, sequenced in a study of sequential checkpoint blockade in melanoma. This table comes from immunoSEQ multiplex PCR, and its TCRdb copy is limited to in-frame clones, with some not included. The sample comprises 15,000 to 20,000 clones, roughly 72% of which are singletons, and roughly a fifth rests with the top ten. As for treatment: randomized to nivolumab then ipilimumab (arm A) or the reverse (arm B). This specimen was CD8+ T cells sorted from blood (inferred from file names), taken from a patient given nivolumab and ipilimumab in sequence. Every receptor here comes from a human donor with melanoma.

The genes are TRBV19 and TRBJ1-3, with no clear D. The germline V and J ends were trimmed by 4 bases and 3 bases, with 10 bases remaining between them. Germline V lookup: CDR1 LNHDA, CDR2 SQIVND (reference sequence). The CDR3 totals 14 residues. The CDR3 region is CASSNGRIGNTIYF. The CDR3 DNA sequence: TGTGCCAGTAGTAACGGGAGGATTGGAAACACCATATATTTT.

Points on this clone: Being one base from a much bigger clone, this may be a read error. This chain connects TRBV5-1 to TRBJ1-5; TRBD1 might be the D (6 bases). Germline V gene sequence: CDR1 SGHRS, CDR2 YFSETQ. This CDR3 comprises 17 residues. The germline V and J ends were trimmed by 4 bases and 0 bases, with 17 bases remaining between them. The CDR3 DNA follows: TGCGCCAGCAGCGCCACACAGGGCAGCCATAGCAATCAGCCCCAGCATTTT. The encoded protein is CASSATQGSHSNQPQHF.

A word on this clone: An end of the junction differs from the germline gene, which may be a read error. The chain employs TRBV4-1 and TRBJ1-1; D remains unclear. Germline V gene data show CDR1 as MGHRA and CDR2 as YSYEKL. The CDR3 totals 14 residues. The CDR3 DNA follows: TGTGCCAGCAGCCATCATACAGAGAACACTGAAGCTTTCTTT. As protein: CASSHHTENTEAFF.

By frequency in the sample, this clone is medium-sized. The chain uses TRBV6-1 and TRBJ2-7; 8 nucleotides line up with TRBD2. The germline V gene has CDR1 MNHNS and CDR2 SASEGT. V was pared by 5 bases and J by 2 bases, with 5 bases of the junction left unmatched. The CDR3 extends over 14 amino acids. The CDR3 region is CASSPRGGTYEQYF. DNA for the CDR3: TGTGCCAGCAGTCCCCGGGGGGGAACCTACGAGCAGTACTTC.

This chain connects TRBV7-9 to TRBJ1-2; maybe TRBD1 (6 bases). CDR3 size: 14 residues. Trimming stripped 1 base from V and 6 bases from J, with 12 bases between. Germline V CDR1 and CDR2: SEHNR, FQNEAQ (reference sequence). CDR3 region: CASSLVGQRDGYTF. CDR3 in DNA: TGTGCCAGCAGCTTAGTTGGACAGAGGGATGGCTACACCTTC.

A few counts support this clone. The chain uses TRBV19 and TRBJ1-5; 10 nucleotides line up with TRBD1. This CDR3 is 15 amino acids long. Germline V CDR1 and CDR2: LNHDA, SQIVND (reference sequence). V shed 5 bases, J shed 7 bases, and the junction held 8 bases outside the gene matches. The CDR3 loop reads CASSPGQGRVQPQHF. CDR3 coding DNA: TGTGCCAGTAGTCCGGGACAGGGGAGGGTCCAGCCCCAGCATTTT.

The chain has TRBV7-9 and TRBJ2-7, with a possible D match to TRBD1 (6 bases). The ends were cut back, 7 bases at V and 3 bases at J, with 19 bases in the middle. This CDR3 comprises 15 residues. The germline CDR1 and CDR2 sequences are SEHNR and FQNEAQ (reference sequence). Here the CDR3 reads CASTSTGPPLYEQYF. As DNA, the CDR3 is TGTGCCAGCACCTCTACAGGGCCGCCCCTCTACGAGCAGTACTTC.

V gene TRBV7-3 combines with J gene TRBJ2-1, with D unresolved. Germline assignment: CDR1 SGHTA and CDR2 FQGTGA. The V end lost 1 base, the J end lost 4 bases, and 11 bases lay between the germline ends. This CDR3 comprises 15 residues. DNA of the CDR3: TGTGCCAGCAGCTTAAATCCGGGTCGTTACAATGAGCAGTTCTTC. Translating gives CASSLNPGRYNEQFF.

The gene calls are TRBV7-9 and TRBJ2-2, with D tentatively TRBD1 (5 bases). Trimming cost V 5 bases and J 4 bases, with 8 bases left between them. CDR3 length equals 13 residues. Germline CDR1 and CDR2: SEHNR and FQNEAQ (reference sequence). CDR3 sequence: CASSRGFTGELFF. The CDR3 nucleotides read TGTGCCAGCAGCAGGGGCTTCACCGGGGAGCTGTTTTTT.

The chain couples TRBV19 to TRBJ2-7; no clear D. The CDR3 length is 15 residues. Trimming stripped 6 bases from V and 1 base from J, with 16 bases between. Looked up from germline, CDR1 is LNHDA and CDR2 is SQIVND (reference sequence). The CDR3 bases are TGTGCCAGTAGCATTACCCCAGGTGGATCCTACGAGCAGTACTTC. It yields the protein CASSITPGGSYEQYF.

The chain links TRBV18 to TRBJ2-7, with D possibly being TRBD1 (5 bases). The CDR3 is made up of 14 amino acids. Germline V CDR1 and CDR2: KGHSH, LQKENI. V dropped 8 bases and J dropped 3 bases, with 17 bases sitting between them. CDR3 in amino acids: CASHNYDSRYEQYF. CDR3 sequence (DNA): TGTGCCAGCCATAACTATGACAGTCGCTACGAGCAGTACTTC.

The rearrangement joins TRBV11-2 to TRBJ1-1, with D tentatively TRBD1 (6 bases). The CDR3 covers 14 residues. The V end lost 3 bases, the J end lost 0 bases, and 8 bases lay between the germline ends. From germline, CDR1 is SGHAT and CDR2 FQNNGV. The CDR3 nucleotides read TGTGCCAGCAGCTTCGGACAGCTGAACACTGAAGCTTTCTTT. This encodes CASSFGQLNTEAFF.

The genes are TRBV5-6 and TRBJ2-2, with 11 bases lining up with TRBD1. In germline, CDR1 is SGHDT, CDR2 YYEEEE. Unmatched junction bases numbered 5, after V lost 1 base and J lost 3 bases. This CDR3 contains 17 residues. The CDR3 bases are TGTGCCAGCAGCTTGATGGGACAGGGGGTTGACACCGGGGAGCTGTTTTTT. Its protein product is CASSLMGQGVDTGELFF.

The chain carries TRBV9 and TRBJ2-3; 11 bases line up with TRBD2. This CDR3 contains 17 residues. Germline V gene lookup returns CDR1 SGDLS and CDR2 YYNGEE. V lost 3 bases and J lost 5; bases outside the gene matches: 11. This CDR3 reads CASSALSSGGRKDTQYF. The DNA for the CDR3 is TGTGCCAGCAGCGCCCTTTCTAGCGGGGGGCGAAAAGATACGCAGTATTTT.

V and J are TRBV11-2 and TRBJ2-7, with 8 bases fitting TRBD2. After removal of 3 bases from V and 5 bases from J, the junction contained 3 bases not matched to a gene. In germline, CDR1 is SGHAT, CDR2 FQNNGV. The CDR3 has 13 amino acids. Here the CDR3 reads CASSFGLAHEQYF. As DNA, the CDR3 is TGTGCCAGCAGCTTCGGACTAGCCCACGAGCAGTACTTC.

This chain links TRBV5-1 with TRBJ2-7; 7 nucleotides match TRBD1. V shed 4 bases, J shed 6 bases, and the junction held 10 bases outside the gene matches. Germline-derived CDR1 and CDR2 are SGHRS and YFSETQ. This CDR3 region has 14 residues. In nucleotides, the CDR3 is TGCGCCAGCAGCAGTTCAGGGGGTTCCCTCGAGCAGTACTTC. Translating gives CASSSSGGSLEQYF.

This chain joins TRBV30 and TRBJ2-7; 12 bases map to TRBD1. This CDR3 comprises 14 residues. The germline CDR1 and CDR2 sequences are GTSNPN and SVGIG (reference sequence). Trimming removed 8 bases from V and 9 bases from J; junction bases left unmatched: 14. The CDR3 DNA follows: TGTGCCCATTCCTCCGGGACAGGGGGCCACGGGCAGTACTTC. Its protein is CAHSSGTGGHGQYF.

The rearrangement uses TRBV5-5 and TRBJ1-1, with D uncertain. The CDR3 covers 13 residues. From germline, CDR1 is SGHKS and CDR2 YYEKEE (reference sequence). Trimming took off 4 bases at V and 1 base at J, with 8 bases between the two ends. The CDR3, as DNA: TGTGCCAGCAGCCGTAGACAGAACACTGAAGCTTTCTTT. This codes for CASSRRQNTEAFF.

V and J are TRBV2 and TRBJ2-7, with 7 bases lining up with TRBD1. This CDR3 has 14 amino acids. The germline V gene encodes CDR1 SNHLY and CDR2 FYNNEI. With 6 bases clipped from V and 4 bases from J, the junction kept 9 bases outside the gene matches. The CDR3 DNA reads as TGTGCCAGCAGCCCAGCCCCGGGACAGTACGAGCAGTACTTC. Residues: CASSPAPGQYEQYF. The whole variable domain, remainder taken from reference TRBV2 and TRBJ2-7, is EPEVTQTPSHQVTQMGQEVILRCVPISNHLYFYWYRQILGQKVEFLVSFYNNEISEKSEIFDDQFSVERPDGSNFTLKIRSTKLEDSAMYFCASSPAPGQYEQYFGPGTRLTVT.

By share of the sample, this clone is medium-sized. The rearrangement joins TRBV5-8 to TRBJ2-5; 7 bases are shared with TRBD1. Losses at the gene ends were 3 bases for V and 4 bases for J; bases not matched to a gene: 12. The CDR3 contains 16 residues. Germline values: CDR1 SGHTS, CDR2 YDEGEE. The CDR3 DNA reads TGTGCCAGCAGCTCCACAGAGACAGGGAGAAGAGAGACCCAGTACTTC. This gives the protein CASSSTETGRRETQYF.

A few counts support this clone. The V and J genes are TRBV7-9 and TRBJ2-7; D is uncertain. The CDR3 length is 11 residues. CDR1 and CDR2 (germline): SEHNR, FQNEAQ (reference sequence). V was shortened by 5 bases and J by 7 bases, with 9 bases between the two germline ends. Here the CDR3 DNA reads TGTGCCAGCAGCCCTAATGCAGAGCAGTACTTC. Protein sequence: CASSPNAEQYF. Supplemented by reference TRBV7-9 and TRBJ2-7, the full variable domain reads DTGVSQNPRHKITKRGQNVTFRCDPISEHNRLYWYRQTLGQGPEFLTYFQNEAQLEKSRLLSDRFSAERPKGSFSTLEIQRTEQGDSAMYLCASSPNAEQYFGPGTRLTVT.

This clone was seen more than once but under ten times. At one of its ends the junction is not consistent with the germline gene, which may arise from a read error. The chain recombines TRBV5-1 with TRBJ1-2; weak D call: TRBD1 (6 bases). Germline CDR1 is SGHRS and CDR2 is YFSETQ. The CDR3 is 14 residues long. CDR3 DNA: TGTGCCAGCAGCGTATGGGAGGGGGTTTTTGGCTACACCTTC. It encodes CASSVWEGVFGYTF.

V is TRBV5-4 and J is TRBJ2-3; TRBD2 might be the D (5 bases). V was pared by 2 bases and J by 2 bases, with 15 bases between. CDR1 and CDR2 from the germline V gene are SGHNT and YYREEE (reference sequence). The CDR3 has 16 residues. The CDR3 region has the DNA TGTGCCAGCAGCTTAGATAGGGAGCTCCTCACAGATACGCAGTATTTT. Translated, it gives CASSLDRELLTDTQYF.

The V gene is TRBV7-9, the J gene TRBJ2-1; the D gene is possibly TRBD1 (5 bases). This CDR3 region has 14 residues. V shed 1 base and J shed 5 bases, with 9 bases lying between them. Germline assignment: CDR1 SEHNR and CDR2 FQNEAQ (reference sequence). Here the CDR3 DNA reads TGTGCCAGCAGCTTAGAACAGGCCAACAATGAGCAGTTCTTC. This translates into CASSLEQANNEQFF.

This clone was seen more than once but under ten times. V is TRBV30 and J is TRBJ2-7; 7 bases line up with TRBD1. The V gene end was trimmed by 8 bases and the J gene end by 4 bases; junction bases not matched to a gene: 11. CDR1 is GTSNPN and CDR2 is SVGIG in the germline V gene (reference sequence). CDR3 length: 13 residues. CDR3 sequence (DNA): TGTGCCGGCAAGGGGACAGTCATTTACGAGCAGTACTTC. Translated, it gives CAGKGTVIYEQYF.

This clone has only a few counts. This sequence joins TRBV15 and TRBJ2-1; TRBD2 is a possible D gene (6 bases). Trimming stripped 3 bases from V and 7 bases from J, with 13 bases between. The CDR3 totals 14 residues. In germline, CDR1 is LNHNV, CDR2 YYDKDF (reference sequence). CDR3 sequence: CATSRGNSGNEQFF. The CDR3 DNA is TGTGCCACCAGCAGGGGTAACAGCGGGAATGAGCAGTTCTTC.

The V and J genes are TRBV28 and TRBJ2-2, with D perhaps TRBD1 (5 bases). CDR3 length: 16 amino acids. With 7 bases removed from V and 1 base from J, the gap between germline ends came to 16 bases. Per the germline V gene, CDR1 is MDHEN and CDR2 is SYDVKM. CDR3 in DNA: TGTGCCAGCACCCTAAACAGACAGCAGAACACCGGGGAGCTGTTTTTT. It codes for CASTLNRQQNTGELFF.

J is TRBJ1-3 and V is TRBV9; 8 bases agree with TRBD1. The CDR3 is made up of 18 amino acids. V lost 0 bases, J lost 0 bases, and 8 bases stayed unmatched. Germline V CDR1 and CDR2: SGDLS, YYNGEE. The CDR3 nucleotides are TGTGCCAGCAGCGTAGAAGTGGGACAGGAAGGCTCTGGAAACACCATATATTTT. Protein sequence: CASSVEVGQEGSGNTIYF.

The chain employs TRBV10-1 and TRBJ1-1, with a possible D match to TRBD1 (5 bases). Trimming shortened V by 3 bases and J by 10 bases, and 15 bases separated the two germline ends. The CDR3 covers 13 residues. Germline V gene lookup returns CDR1 WNHNN and CDR2 SYGVQD (reference sequence). The CDR3 region is CASSEGIPGRAFF. CDR3 bases: TGCGCCAGCAGTGAAGGGATCCCAGGGCGAGCTTTCTTT.